The 9 T cell receptor beta chains below come from one sample, sequenced in a study of CD8 T cells in Susac syndrome. An input of about 0.5 to 1 ug of RNA was subjected to reverse transcription using random hexamers. TCRdb re-analysed the immunoSEQ multiplex PCR reads in MiXCR, keeping a single row per CDR3 protein. The table records under 200,000 distinct CDR3 sequences, approximately 95% of them present only once. The sequencing sample was made of CD4+ T cells from PBMCs. The source of these receptors is a human donor in good health.

The chain links TRBV9 to TRBJ2-3; 8 bases are shared with TRBD1. Germline CDR1 SGDLS, CDR2 YYNGEE. V was clipped by 4 bases and J by 0 bases; unmatched bases: 7. The CDR3 spans 16 residues. The CDR3, as DNA: TGTGCCAGCAGCCCCCGACAGGGGAGTAGCACAGATACGCAGTATTTT. This sequence encodes CASSPRQGSSTDTQYF.

The chain has TRBV9 and TRBJ1-1, with a possible D match to TRBD1 (6 bases). The CDR3 is made up of 14 amino acids. Germline-derived CDR1 and CDR2 are SGDLS and YYNGEE. V gave up 4 bases and J gave up 7 bases, with 17 bases separating them. The CDR3 DNA follows: TGTGCCAGCAGCCCTACAGGGATCCCCTATGAAGCTTTCTTT. This sequence encodes CASSPTGIPYEAFF.

The chain recombines TRBV4-3 with TRBJ1-4; D is unclear. The V gene's germline CDR1 is LGHNA and CDR2 YSLEER. V lost 1 base and J 5 bases, leaving 8 bases between the germline ends. This CDR3 has 14 amino acids. CDR3 DNA: TGCGCCAGCAGCCAAGGACTGGAAAATGAAAAACTGTTTTTT. Its translation: CASSQGLENEKLFF.

J is TRBJ1-6 and V is TRBV20-1; TRBD1 aligns across 9 bases. Germline V gives CDR1 DFQATT, CDR2 SNEGSKA (reference sequence). Trimming took 1 base from V and 8 from J; bases not matched to a gene: 3. This CDR3 is 14 amino acids long. CDR3 amino acids: CSARAGQGYSPLHF. In nucleotides, the CDR3 is TGCAGTGCTAGAGCTGGACAGGGGTATTCACCCCTCCACTTT.

CDR3 region: CSAEGDYEQYF. DNA for the CDR3: TGCAGCGCCGAAGGAGACTACGAGCAGTACTTC. This chain links TRBV29-1 with TRBJ2-7; no clear D. The germline CDR1 and CDR2 sequences are SQVTM and ANQGSEA. There are 11 residues in the CDR3. V lost 7 bases and J 3 bases, leaving 10 bases between the germline ends.

CDR3: CATSRGGSNTEAFF. CDR3 DNA: TGTGCCACCAGCAGAGGTGGGTCAAACACTGAAGCTTTCTTT. V usage is TRBV15 and J usage is TRBJ1-1; unclear D gene. The ends were cut back, 1 base at V and 2 bases at J, with 8 bases in the middle. The V gene's germline CDR1 is LNHNV and CDR2 YYDKDF (reference sequence). The CDR3 spans 14 residues.

The gene calls are TRBV2 and TRBJ1-1; no firm D call. V shed 4 bases and J shed 4 bases, with 10 bases lying between them. The germline gives CDR1 SNHLY, CDR2 FYNNEI. The CDR3 extends over 13 amino acids. Written as DNA, the CDR3 is TGTGCCAGCAGTGTGTCCGGGCCCACTGAAGCTTTCTTT. It is translated as CASSVSGPTEAFF.

The chain joins TRBV12-3 or TRBV12-4 to TRBJ1-2, with 7 bases lining up with TRBD1. This CDR3 is built from 14 residues. V shed 3 bases and J 2 bases; nucleotides not matched to a gene: 3. CDR3 residues: CASSLTGSNYGYTF. The CDR3 DNA reads TGTGCCAGCAGTTTGACAGGGTCCAACTATGGCTACACCTTC.

The sample holds one count of this clonotype. CDR3 DNA sequence: TGCAGCGTTGAAAGAGGGGGAAACACTGAAGCTTTCTTT. As protein: CSVERGGNTEAFF. This rearrangement joins TRBV29-1 to TRBJ1-1; D is perhaps TRBD1 (6 bases). The V gene's germline CDR1 is SQVTM and CDR2 ANQGSEA. Trimming removed 2 bases from V and 2 bases from J, with 9 bases in between. The CDR3 loop spans 13 amino acids.